One and the same sample provided the 7 T cell receptor beta chains below, sequenced in a study of OX40 agonist ivuxolimab in advanced cancers. Clones were read by immunoSEQ multiplex PCR, and TCRdb kept only the in-frame ones, dropping some. The data show approximately 7,000 clones, about 76% seen once. Here the sequenced sample was CD4+ or CD8+ T cells sorted from blood, taken in a trial of the OX40 agonist ivuxolimab. The receptors originated from an adult with an advanced solid tumor such as melanoma, head and neck, liver or kidney cancer.

V usage is TRBV4-1 and J usage is TRBJ2-7; 8 bases are a match to TRBD2. CDR3 length: 14 residues. Germline CDR1 reads MGHRA; CDR2 reads YSYEKL. The trim removed 1 base at V and 5 bases at J, leaving 4 bases unmatched. CDR3 loop: CASSQAGGLDEQYF. The CDR3 DNA is TGCGCCAGCAGCCAAGCGGGGGGGCTAGACGAGCAGTACTTC.

The V gene is TRBV6-5, the J gene TRBJ1-2, with D tentatively TRBD1 (5 bases). The CDR3 sequence is 14 residues long. The V end was cut by 0 bases, the J end by 4 bases, with 9 bases between. Per germline, CDR1 MNHEY and CDR2 SVGAGI. The CDR3: CASSYSKGSYGYTF. The CDR3, as DNA: TGTGCCAGCAGTTACTCTAAGGGGAGCTATGGCTACACCTTC.

In this sample, this clone turned up once. The chain recombines TRBV25-1 with TRBJ2-7, with D possibly being TRBD1 or TRBD2 (5 bases each). The V end was cut by 5 bases, the J end by 0 bases, with 14 bases between. CDR1 and CDR2 (germline): MGHDK, SYGVNS. The CDR3 loop spans 15 amino acids. This CDR3 is CASSRWGKNSYEQYF. Written as DNA, the CDR3 is TGTGCCAGCAGTAGATGGGGGAAAAACTCCTACGAGCAGTACTTC.

The count of this clone is one. The chain combines TRBV4-3 with TRBJ2-7; the match to TRBD1 covers 7 bases. Germline assignment: CDR1 LGHNA and CDR2 YSLEER. This CDR3 spans 13 amino acids. V was clipped by 2 bases and J by 4 bases; unmatched bases: 2. The DNA of the CDR3 is TGCGCCAGCAGCCAACGGGACAGTTACGAGCAGTACTTC. Amino acid sequence: CASSQRDSYEQYF.

This clone was observed a single time. The J gene is TRBJ2-5, the V gene TRBV9; 13 nucleotides agree with TRBD2. CDR1 SGDLS and CDR2 YYNGEE come from the germline V gene. The CDR3 length is 16 residues. Trimming cost V 4 bases and J 5 bases; bases outside gene matches: 8. In DNA, the CDR3 is TGTGCCAGCAGCTCACGACTAGCGGGGGGTATGGAGACCCAGTACTTC. Protein: CASSSRLAGGMETQYF. Together with reference TRBV9 and TRBJ2-5, the CDR3 gives the full variable domain: DSGVTQTPKHLITATGQRVTLRCSPRSGDLSVYWYQQSLDQGLQFLIQYYNGEERAKGNILERFSAQQFPDLHSELNLSSLELGDSALYFCASSSRLAGGMETQYFGPGTRLLVL.

The chain employs TRBV2 and TRBJ2-7; no firm D call. Per germline, CDR1 SNHLY and CDR2 FYNNEI. The CDR3 has 15 amino acids. Trimming removed 3 bases from V and 4 bases from J, with 16 bases in between. The CDR3 sequence is CASSDAGPTPYEQYF. CDR3 in DNA: TGTGCCAGCAGTGATGCCGGGCCGACTCCATACGAGCAGTACTTC.

Comments on this clone: Its ends do not fully match the called genes, so a read error is possible. The chain couples TRBV9 to TRBJ2-2; D is unresolved. The CDR3 runs to 14 residues. The germline V gene encodes CDR1 SGDLS and CDR2 YYNGEE. CDR3 sequence reads: CTSSVVPNTGELFF. The CDR3 DNA reads TGTACCAGCAGCGTAGTGCCGAACACCGGGGAGCTGTTTTTT.